The T cell receptor beta chain under discussion was sequenced for a study of T cell repertoires in cytomegalovirus infection. Study details: Public TCR beta signature analysis indicated the presence of both CMV infection and matching HLA type.

General study results and limits: The response measured ex vivo was dominated by TCR beta clonotypes (HLA-C-restricted and CMV-specific). Summed frequency of shared TCR beta families picked out CMV carriers who also had the relevant HLA.

TCRdb redid the calling of the reads with MiXCR, one entry per CDR3 protein. Here the sample spans about 890,000 distinct CDR3 sequences, approximately 31% being singletons. In this sample, this clonotype turned up a few times. As yet, its antigen is unknown. The sample consisted of cultured CD8+ T cells from PBMCs, taken from culture after CMV antigen stimulation. The receptor comes from a human donor in good health (CMV status not recorded). Some clones in this sample may be carry-over from other donors' samples.

The CDR3 protein is CASSLKRTSYNEQFF. The CDR3 coding sequence is TGTGCCAGCAGTTTAAAACGGACCTCCTACAATGAGCAGTTCTTC. The rearrangement links TRBV12-3 or TRBV12-4 to TRBJ2-1; D not certain. V was shortened by 2 bases and J by 0 bases, with 8 bases between the two germline ends. The CDR3 sequence is 15 residues long.